The 21 T cell receptor beta chains given below trace back to one sample, sequenced in a study of cytomegalovirus exposure and HLA in healthy donors. PCR employed 60 Vbeta and 13 Jbeta primers. The data were produced by immunoSEQ multiplex PCR, yet TCRdb's version contains in-frame clones alone and is incomplete. Of 180,000 or so clones listed, nearly 80% are singletons. Sequencing was done on a sample of PBMCs. Every receptor here comes from a man aged 40-49 years in good health and CMV-seropositive.

The chain carries TRBV7-3 and TRBJ2-1; 11 nucleotides align to TRBD2. Germline V gene sequence: CDR1 SGHTA, CDR2 FQGTGA. This CDR3 contains 16 residues. J was trimmed by 4 bases and V by 5 bases; bases with no gene match: 7. The DNA for the CDR3 is TGTGCCAGCAGCCCGATCGGGACTAGCGGATACAATGAGCAGTTCTTC. It codes for CASSPIGTSGYNEQFF.

This sequence joins TRBV29-1 and TRBJ2-3; D gene ambiguous. This CDR3 spans 14 amino acids. Germline V gene lookup returns CDR1 SQVTM and CDR2 ANQGSEA. The V and J ends lost 5 bases and 6 bases respectively, with 18 bases between them. The CDR3 sequence: CSVRATALRDTQYF. The CDR3 nucleotides read TGCAGCGTTCGAGCGACGGCCTTGAGGGATACGCAGTATTTT.

This chain joins TRBV2 and TRBJ2-2; D may be TRBD2 (6 bases). CDR3 length equals 13 residues. CDR1 and CDR2 from the germline V gene are SNHLY and FYNNEI. Deletions cut 6 bases from V and 4 bases from J, with 9 bases between. The CDR3 loop reads CASSAGSTGELFF. The CDR3 region has the DNA TGTGCCAGCAGCGCGGGGAGCACCGGGGAGCTGTTTTTT.

The chain carries TRBV27 and TRBJ2-7; 7 bases line up with TRBD1. There are 14 residues in the CDR3. Germline V gene sequence: CDR1 MNHEY, CDR2 SMNVEV (reference sequence). V lost 6 bases to trimming and J lost 5 bases; unmatched junction nucleotides: 10. CDR3 loop: CASRYRGAGDEQYF. CDR3 nucleotide sequence: TGTGCCAGCAGATACAGGGGAGCAGGGGACGAGCAGTACTTC.

The chain links TRBV21-1 to TRBJ2-3; TRBD2 is the table's D call and was not checked against the DNA. TRBV21-1 is tagged as a pseudogene. This CDR3 contains 16 residues. CDR3 bases: TGTGCCAGCAGCAAGGGGACGGGGGATAGCACAGATACGCAGTATTTT. Protein product: CASSKGTGDSTDTQYF.

The chain carries TRBV11-3 and TRBJ2-1, with TRBD2 matching over 13 bases. The CDR3 runs 16 residues. Germline values: CDR1 SGHNT, CDR2 YENEEA. The ends lost 3 bases at V and 5 bases at J; junction bases unmatched: 4. The CDR3 DNA reads as TGTGCCAGCAGCTTTGGACTAGCGGGAGTCAACAATGAGCAGTTCTTC. Encoded protein: CASSFGLAGVNNEQFF.

The V and J genes are TRBV9 and TRBJ2-6, with D possibly TRBD2 on 6 matching bases. This CDR3 region has 18 residues. The V gene's germline CDR1 is SGDLS and CDR2 YYNGEE. V lost 0 bases and J 0 bases, leaving 13 bases between the germline ends. The CDR3 DNA sequence: TGTGCCAGCAGCGTAGCGGGAGAGCGTCGCTCTGGGGCCAACGTCCTGACTTTC. It yields the protein CASSVAGERRSGANVLTF.

The chain combines TRBV10-3 with TRBJ2-5; the match to TRBD1 covers 11 bases. The CDR3 contains 16 residues. Germline V gene lookup returns CDR1 ENHRY and CDR2 SYGVKD. Trimming took 0 bases from V and 5 from J; bases not matched to a gene: 5. CDR3 amino acids: CAISESRTGGLETQYF. CDR3 nucleotides: TGTGCCATCAGTGAGTCCCGGACAGGGGGCTTGGAGACCCAGTACTTC.

The chain joins TRBV6-5 to TRBJ2-7; TRBD2 matches 14 bases. Unmatched junction bases numbered 7, after V lost 5 bases and J lost 7 bases. The CDR3 consists of 15 residues. CDR1 and CDR2 from the germline V gene are MNHEY and SVGAGI. The CDR3 nucleotides are TGTGCCAGCAGTGCCCCGGGACTAGCGGGAGCGGAGCAGTACTTC. Its protein is CASSAPGLAGAEQYF.

This CDR3 is CASSLVSRAGGYTF. CDR3 DNA: TGTGCCAGCAGCTTGGTCAGCAGGGCGGGGGGCTACACCTTC. The chain links TRBV5-8 to TRBJ1-2, with a possible D match to TRBD1 (5 bases). CDR1 is SGHTS and CDR2 is YDEGEE in the germline V gene. Trimming cost V 0 bases and J 8 bases, with 14 bases left between them. CDR3 size: 14 residues.

The genes are TRBV7-3 and TRBJ2-3; 10 bases are a match to TRBD2. J gave up 0 bases and V 5 bases, and 2 bases lay outside the gene matches. Looked up from germline, CDR1 is SGHTA and CDR2 is FQGTGA. The CDR3 sequence is 15 residues long. The CDR3 DNA follows: TGTGCCAGCAGCGCGACTAGCGGGAGCACAGATACGCAGTATTTT. Protein sequence: CASSATSGSTDTQYF.

CDR3 nucleotides: TGTGCCAGCGGGGGGACAGGGGGCGCAGAGACCCAGTACTTC. It codes for CASGGTGGAETQYF. The chain recombines TRBV2 with TRBJ2-5; 12 positions match TRBD1. Germline assignment: CDR1 SNHLY and CDR2 FYNNEI. The CDR3 runs to 14 residues. With V trimmed by 8 bases and J by 4 bases, 5 bases remained unmatched.

The rearrangement links TRBV27 to TRBJ2-1, with TRBD2 matching over 12 bases. The CDR3 length is 18 residues. Germline lookup yields CDR1 MNHEY and CDR2 SMNVEV (reference sequence). The V segment lost 5 bases and the J segment 4 bases; nucleotides outside the gene matches: 12. In nucleotides, the CDR3 is TGTGCCAGCAGTCTCACCTCACTAGCGGGAGGCATATACAATGAGCAGTTCTTC. Encoded protein: CASSLTSLAGGIYNEQFF.

The chain joins TRBV5-1 to TRBJ2-6; D is undetermined. CDR1 is SGHRS and CDR2 is YFSETQ in the germline V gene. This CDR3 is built from 15 residues. V lost 0 bases to trimming and J lost 4 bases, with 8 bases between them. CDR3 loop: CASSLVGVGANVLTF. CDR3 bases: TGCGCCAGCAGCTTGGTGGGCGTAGGGGCCAACGTCCTGACTTTC.

The genes are TRBV7-2 and TRBJ2-5; TRBD2 agrees at 9 bases. The last part of the DNA fits TRBJ2-7 better; the J call may be wrong. Germline V gene lookup returns CDR1 SGHTA and CDR2 FQGNSA. The CDR3 consists of 14 residues. CDR3 DNA sequence: TGTGCCAGCAGGAGACTAGCGGTAGCCTACGAGCAGTACTTC. Residues: CASRRLAVAYEQYF.

This chain links TRBV6-6 with TRBJ2-7, with 8 bases aligning to TRBD2. V shed 6 bases and J 6 bases; nucleotides not matched to a gene: 13. Per the germline V gene, CDR1 is MNHNY and CDR2 is SVGAGI (reference sequence). The CDR3 sequence is 15 residues long. The DNA of the CDR3 is TGTGCCAGCAGGAATCCGGGACTAGACCCCAGCGAGCAGTACTTC. It specifies CASRNPGLDPSEQYF.

J is TRBJ2-5 and V is TRBV7-8, with 8 bases that match TRBD1. CDR3 length: 16 amino acids. The V and J ends lost 7 bases and 11 bases, in that order; junction bases with no gene match: 21. Germline-derived CDR1 and CDR2 are SGHVS and FQNEAQ. The CDR3 spells CASIQGEVQGARGQYF. In nucleotides, the CDR3 is TGTGCCAGCATCCAAGGAGAGGTGCAGGGGGCGCGAGGGCAGTACTTC.

This clone came up once. The chain is built from TRBV9 and TRBJ2-5, with 13 nucleotides matching TRBD2. The DNA end lines up better with TRBJ2-7; the J call may be wrong. From germline, CDR1 is SGDLS and CDR2 YYNGEE. The CDR3 has 15 residues. CDR3 residues: CASSTGLAGNYEQYF. In nucleotides, the CDR3 is TGTGCCAGCAGCACGGGACTAGCGGGAAACTACGAGCAGTACTTC.

The gene calls are TRBV4-1 and TRBJ1-2; 7 bases match TRBD1. The trim removed 5 bases at V and 2 bases at J, leaving 11 bases unmatched. There are 16 residues in the CDR3. CDR1 is MGHRA and CDR2 is YSYEKL in the germline V gene. The CDR3 reads CASSVDTDRPNYGYTF. In DNA, the CDR3 is TGCGCCAGCAGCGTAGACACGGACAGGCCCAACTATGGCTACACCTTC.

In this sample, this clone turned up a few times. This chain joins TRBV9 and TRBJ2-5, with a weak D call TRBD2 (6 bases). Germline CDR1 reads SGDLS; CDR2 reads YYNGEE. V was clipped by 0 bases and J by 0 bases, with 9 bases between them. The CDR3 loop spans 15 amino acids. CDR3 region: CASSVGPGDQETQYF. CDR3 coding DNA: TGTGCCAGCAGCGTAGGACCGGGGGACCAAGAGACCCAGTACTTC.

The chain uses TRBV11-3 and TRBJ1-1; TRBD1 aligns across 7 bases. The junction had 3 bases not matched to a gene; V was cut back by 5 bases and J by 3 bases. This CDR3 contains 13 residues. Germline CDR1 SGHNT, CDR2 YENEEA. CDR3 residues: CASSLQGDTEAFF. Written as DNA, the CDR3 is TGTGCCAGCAGCCTCCAGGGGGACACTGAAGCTTTCTTT.